A single sample is the source of the 28 T cell receptor beta chains below, sequenced in a study of T-cell reconstitution after alpha-beta-depleted transplantation in children. Preparation of the TCRbeta library was carried out with unique molecular identifiers. A single record per CDR3 protein comes from TCRdb applying MiXCR to the PCR reads. This sample has 200,000 to 250,000 distinct CDR3 sequences, with approximately 10% found just once. The specimen was PBMCs, collected before TCRalphabeta/CD19-depleted stem cell transplant. These receptors came from a child younger than two with acute myeloid leukemia, due to receive a stem cell transplant.

This clonotype was counted ten times or more. The chain is built from TRBV20-1 and TRBJ2-4, with D uncertain. The CDR3 has 16 amino acids. The germline V gene encodes CDR1 DFQATT and CDR2 SNEGSKA (reference sequence). V lost 2 bases to trimming and J lost 3 bases, with 17 bases between them. The CDR3 loop reads CSARPPRGFGKNIQYF. CDR3 DNA: TGCAGTGCTAGACCCCCGCGAGGATTCGGCAAAAACATTCAGTACTTC.

This clonotype was observed at least ten times. The J gene is TRBJ1-5, the V gene TRBV20-1; D gene unclear. The CDR3 consists of 18 residues. The germline V gene has CDR1 DFQATT and CDR2 SNEGSKA (reference sequence). V shed 3 bases and J shed 0 bases, with 21 bases lying between them. CDR3 coding DNA: TGCAGTGCTAGCCCCTCTGAGCATTGGCGTTATAGCAATCAGCCCCAGCATTTT. Residues: CSASPSEHWRYSNQPQHF.

This clonotype was seen at least ten times. The chain employs TRBV29-1 and TRBJ2-1, with D uncertain. V lost 4 bases, J lost 7 bases, and 8 bases lay in between. The CDR3 sequence is 11 residues long. Germline CDR1 reads SQVTM; CDR2 reads ANQGSEA. CDR3 nucleotide sequence: TGCAGCGTTGTTGGTCCTAATGAGCAGTTCTTC. Amino acid sequence: CSVVGPNEQFF.

This clonotype was recorded at least ten times. The chain has TRBV20-1 and TRBJ2-1, with 10 bases aligning to TRBD2. Germline CDR1 reads DFQATT; CDR2 reads SNEGSKA (reference sequence). V shed 3 bases and J 5 bases; nucleotides not matched to a gene: 7. This CDR3 contains 15 residues. In DNA, the CDR3 is TGCAGTGCTAGGCCTAGCGGGAGAATCAACAATGAGCAGTTCTTC. This sequence encodes CSARPSGRINNEQFF.

This clonotype was seen repeatedly, ten times or more. The chain joins TRBV20-1 to TRBJ2-5; 14 bases match TRBD2. The junction had 4 bases not matched to a gene; V was cut back by 5 bases and J by 5 bases. CDR1 and CDR2 from the germline V gene are DFQATT and SNEGSKA (reference sequence). There are 14 residues in the CDR3. CDR3 coding DNA: TGCAGTGCTCATGGACTAGCGGGGGGTGAGACCCAGTACTTC. It is translated as CSAHGLAGGETQYF.

This clonotype showed up many times. The rearrangement joins TRBV7-9 to TRBJ2-1; TRBD2 matches at 9 bases. This CDR3 has 14 amino acids. Germline CDR1 and CDR2: SEHNR and FQNEAQ (reference sequence). The V segment lost 7 bases and the J segment 5 bases; nucleotides outside the gene matches: 6. CDR3 in DNA: TGTGCCAGCAAAAGGGCTAGCGGGAACAATGAGCAGTTCTTC. Its protein is CASKRASGNNEQFF.

This clonotype was detected many times. J is TRBJ1-4 and V is TRBV20-1; D is possibly TRBD1 (6 bases). Germline-derived CDR1 and CDR2 are DFQATT and SNEGSKA (reference sequence). The CDR3 is 14 amino acids. The ends were cut back, 6 bases at V and 0 bases at J, with 11 bases in the middle. The CDR3 nucleotides are TGCAGTGCCAGGGGAACGCCAACTAATGAAAAACTGTTTTTT. Translating gives CSARGTPTNEKLFF.

As for this clonotype: This may stem from a read error, because a much larger clone lies one nucleotide away. This chain connects TRBV7-9 to TRBJ1-3; D uncertain. The length of the CDR3 is 14 residues. Per the germline V gene, CDR1 is SEHNR and CDR2 is FQNEAQ (reference sequence). CDR3 nucleotides: TGTGCCAGCAGCCTGTACCGCTCTGGAAACACCACATATTTT. Translated: CASSLYRSGNTTYF. Looking up the rest from reference TRBV7-9 and TRBJ1-3 gives the full variable domain: DTGVSQNPRHKITKRGQNVTFRCDPISEHNRLYWYRQTLGQGPEFLTYFQNEAQLEKSRLLSDRFSAERPKGSFSTLEIQRTEQGDSAMYLCASSLYRSGNTTYFGEGSWLTVV.

This clonotype was picked up many times. This chain connects TRBV20-1 to TRBJ2-5; D uncertain. Germline CDR1 reads DFQATT; CDR2 reads SNEGSKA (reference sequence). The CDR3 runs 11 residues. With 4 bases removed from V and 2 bases from J, the gap between germline ends came to 5 bases. The CDR3 here is CSATVQETQYF. CDR3 sequence (DNA): TGCAGTGCTACTGTTCAAGAGACCCAGTACTTC.

In its sample, this clonotype was seen a few times. The chain links TRBV6-1 to TRBJ2-5; tentatively, D is TRBD1 (6 bases). In germline, CDR1 is MNHNS, CDR2 SASEGT. The CDR3 length is 13 residues. The V end was cut by 6 bases, the J end by 6 bases, with 14 bases between. Written as DNA, the CDR3 is TGTGCCAGCAGACAGGGAAATTGGAAGACCCAGTACTTC. Translation: CASRQGNWKTQYF.

J is TRBJ2-7 and V is TRBV5-6, with 9 bases identical to TRBD1. This CDR3 has 15 amino acids. The germline V gene has CDR1 SGHDT and CDR2 YYEEEE. The V and J ends lost 5 bases and 0 bases, in that order; junction bases with no gene match: 6. DNA for the CDR3: TGTGCCAGCAGTCAAGACAGGGGGGACTCCTACGAGCAGTACTTC. Residues: CASSQDRGDSYEQYF.

This clonotype was observed many times. CDR3 amino acids: CASSVGKAGGLGETQYF. The CDR3 DNA follows: TGTGCCAGCAGCGTGGGTAAAGCGGGAGGGCTCGGAGAGACCCAGTACTTC. The chain employs TRBV9 and TRBJ2-5; 10 nucleotides agree with TRBD2. Germline V gene lookup returns CDR1 SGDLS and CDR2 YYNGEE. This CDR3 contains 17 residues. V shed 2 bases, J shed 4 bases, and the junction held 11 bases outside the gene matches. Full variable domain (missing parts from reference TRBV9 and TRBJ2-5): DSGVTQTPKHLITATGQRVTLRCSPRSGDLSVYWYQQSLDQGLQFLIQYYNGEERAKGNILERFSAQQFPDLHSELNLSSLELGDSALYFCASSVGKAGGLGETQYFGPGTRLLVL.

This clonotype was detected many times. The rearrangement uses TRBV28 and TRBJ1-1, with TRBD1 as a possible D gene (5 bases). The V and J ends lost 4 bases and 1 base respectively, with 13 bases between them. Germline V gives CDR1 MDHEN, CDR2 SYDVKM. This CDR3 comprises 15 residues. CDR3 bases: TGTGCCAGCAGTTCCGCGGGACGAGCGAACACTGAAGCTTTCTTT. Its protein product is CASSSAGRANTEAFF. The variable domain in full, completed from reference TRBV28 and TRBJ1-1, reads DVKVTQSSRYLVKRTGEKVFLECVQDMDHENMFWYRQDPGLGLRLIYFSYDVKMKEKGDIPEGYSVSREKKERFSLILESASTNQTSMYLCASSSAGRANTEAFFGQGTRLTVV.

At least ten counts were recorded for this clonotype. The chain links TRBV5-4 to TRBJ1-1; D possibly corresponds to TRBD1 (5 bases). The length of the CDR3 is 15 residues. Trimming stripped 3 bases from V and 5 bases from J, with 17 bases between. CDR1 and CDR2 (germline): SGHNT, YYREEE (reference sequence). CDR3 in DNA: TGTGCCAGCAGCTGGCCAGGGCTCCAAGGAACTGAAGCTTTCTTT. This gives the protein CASSWPGLQGTEAFF. Combining the CDR3 with reference TRBV5-4 and TRBJ1-1 gives the whole variable domain ETGVTQSPTHLIKTRGQQVTLRCSSQSGHNTVSWYQQALGQGPQFIFQYYREEENGRGNFPPRFSGLQFPNYSSELNVNALELDDSALYLCASSWPGLQGTEAFFGQGTRLTVV.

This clonotype was seen many times. The chain combines TRBV6-5 with TRBJ2-7; D tentatively reads TRBD1 or TRBD2 (5 bases each). The V end lost 2 bases, the J end lost 5 bases, and 16 bases lay between the germline ends. This CDR3 region has 15 residues. The germline V gene encodes CDR1 MNHEY and CDR2 SVGAGI. CDR3 region: CASSYTAGAKNEQYF. CDR3 DNA: TGTGCCAGCAGTTACACCGCCGGGGCAAAGAACGAGCAGTACTTC.

In its sample, this clonotype was seen many times. The chain recombines TRBV28 with TRBJ2-7; no clear D gene. With 5 bases removed from V and 2 bases from J, the gap between germline ends came to 10 bases. In germline, CDR1 is MDHEN, CDR2 SYDVKM. The CDR3 is 13 residues long. The CDR3 is CASSLPTPYEQYF. CDR3 coding DNA: TGTGCCAGCAGTCTCCCGACCCCCTACGAGCAGTACTTC.

This clonotype was recorded at least ten times. A read error may be the cause here, since a much bigger clone is one base away. V is TRBV20-1 and J is TRBJ1-5; no clear D. The V end was cut by 6 bases, the J end by 4 bases, with 7 bases between. This CDR3 is built from 11 residues. The germline CDR1 and CDR2 sequences are DFQATT and SNEGSKA (reference sequence). CDR3 sequence reads: CSAQANQPQHF. In nucleotides, the CDR3 is TGCAGTGCCCAGGCTAATCAGCCCCAGCATTTT.

This clonotype was picked up many times. The chain combines TRBV6-5 with TRBJ1-1; 9 bases map to TRBD1. The V and J ends lost 5 bases and 5 bases, in that order; junction bases with no gene match: 9. CDR3 length: 15 amino acids. CDR1 and CDR2 (germline): MNHEY, SVGAGI. The CDR3 spells CASSTATGGGTEAFF. CDR3 DNA sequence: TGTGCCAGCAGTACCGCGACAGGGGGGGGAACTGAAGCTTTCTTT.

The chain couples TRBV7-9 to TRBJ2-7; no firm D call. This CDR3 contains 12 residues. The germline V gene has CDR1 SEHNR and CDR2 FQNEAQ (reference sequence). Trimming removed 1 base from V and 6 bases from J, with 7 bases in between. CDR3 protein: CASSLGVFEQYF. Here the CDR3 DNA reads TGTGCCAGCAGCTTAGGGGTGTTCGAGCAGTACTTC.

Points on this clonotype: This sequence may be a read error, since a much larger clone differs from it by one base. V gene TRBV4-1 combines with J gene TRBJ2-3; D is perhaps TRBD2 (6 bases). CDR1 and CDR2 (germline): MGHRA, YSYEKL. The CDR3 contains 15 residues. Between the trimmed V and J ends, which lost 0 bases and 4 bases, there was a span of 11 bases. The CDR3 loop is CASSQDGGDPDTQYF. CDR3 DNA: TGCGCCAGCAGCCAAGATGGAGGGGACCCAGATACGCAGTATTTT.

As concerns this clonotype: A much larger clone differs from this one at a single base, so this may be a read error. The chain combines TRBV27 with TRBJ2-1; D is perhaps TRBD1 (5 bases). Germline CDR1 is MNHEY and CDR2 is SMNVEV (reference sequence). The CDR3 covers 16 residues. The CDR3 here is CSSSSPFRRGNNEQFF. CDR3 nucleotide sequence: TGTTCCAGCAGTTCCCCGTTTAGAAGGGGCAACAATGAGCAGTTCTTC.

The CDR3 nucleotides read TGTGCCAGTAGTATGGCAGCTGAAGCTTTCTTT. It translates to CASSMAAEAFF. V and J are TRBV19 and TRBJ1-1; the D is unclear. The CDR3 sequence is 11 residues long. V was shortened by 3 bases and J by 6 bases, with 5 bases between the two germline ends. Per germline, CDR1 LNHDA and CDR2 SQIVND (reference sequence).

V is TRBV19 and J is TRBJ2-7; D is possibly TRBD2 (5 bases). CDR1 and CDR2 (germline): LNHDA, SQIVND (reference sequence). The V and J ends lost 4 bases and 4 bases respectively, with 11 bases between them. The CDR3 has 13 amino acids. CDR3 region: CASSRRTRYEQYF. CDR3 nucleotide sequence: TGTGCCAGTAGTAGGCGGACTCGATACGAGCAGTACTTC.

This clonotype was seen at least ten times. The chain joins TRBV29-1 to TRBJ2-2, with TRBD1 matching over 7 bases. V lost 8 bases, J lost 3 bases, and 6 bases stayed unmatched. This CDR3 is built from 13 residues. From germline, CDR1 is SQVTM and CDR2 ANQGSEA. The DNA for the CDR3 is TGCAGCTTCCGACAGGGCTACACCGGGGAGCTGTTTTTT. As protein: CSFRQGYTGELFF.

Only a few counts were recorded for this clonotype. The chain combines TRBV1 with TRBJ2-7; the table gives TRBD2 as D, unverified against the DNA. TRBV1 is recorded as a pseudogene. This CDR3 spans 13 amino acids. The CDR3 DNA reads TGCACCAGCAGCAGCGGCATGAGCTACGAGCAGTACTTC. As protein: CTSSSGMSYEQYF.

This clonotype was observed at least ten times. CDR3: CASSPSVAEQFF. The DNA for the CDR3 is TGTGCCAGCTCACCATCGGTAGCGGAGCAGTTCTTC. This rearrangement joins TRBV18 to TRBJ2-1, with TRBD2 as a possible D gene (5 bases). The CDR3 runs 12 residues. Looked up from germline, CDR1 is KGHSH and CDR2 is LQKENI. V shed 2 bases and J shed 10 bases, with 9 bases lying between them.

This clonotype was counted many times. The V call is TRBV20-1, the J call TRBJ2-2, with 10 bases that match TRBD2. Germline V gene sequence: CDR1 DFQATT, CDR2 SNEGSKA (reference sequence). This CDR3 region has 17 residues. V lost 3 bases and J lost 6; bases outside the gene matches: 13. The CDR3 loop reads CSARFSGRAVVAGELFF. The CDR3 DNA reads as TGCAGTGCTAGGTTCAGCGGGAGGGCCGTAGTGGCCGGGGAGCTGTTTTTT.

This clonotype was observed at least ten times. The CDR3 is CSARKGDRGGTEAFF. In DNA, the CDR3 is TGCAGTGCTAGAAAGGGGGACAGGGGAGGGACTGAAGCTTTCTTT. The chain has TRBV20-1 and TRBJ1-1; 10 bases agree with TRBD1. V lost 2 bases and J lost 5; bases outside the gene matches: 8. The germline gives CDR1 DFQATT, CDR2 SNEGSKA (reference sequence). This CDR3 spans 15 amino acids.